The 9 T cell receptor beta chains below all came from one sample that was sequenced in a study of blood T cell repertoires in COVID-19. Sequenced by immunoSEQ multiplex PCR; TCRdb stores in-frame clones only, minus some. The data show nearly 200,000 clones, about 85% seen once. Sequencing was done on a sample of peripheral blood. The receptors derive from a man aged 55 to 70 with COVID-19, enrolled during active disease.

The CDR3: CASSIPGAHEQYF. The CDR3, as DNA: TGTGCCAGTAGTATCCCGGGAGCCCACGAGCAGTACTTC. The genes are TRBV19 and TRBJ2-7, with D maybe TRBD2 (6 bases). The CDR3 consists of 13 residues. From germline, CDR1 is LNHDA and CDR2 SQIVND (reference sequence). V was pared by 3 bases and J by 5 bases, with 11 bases between.

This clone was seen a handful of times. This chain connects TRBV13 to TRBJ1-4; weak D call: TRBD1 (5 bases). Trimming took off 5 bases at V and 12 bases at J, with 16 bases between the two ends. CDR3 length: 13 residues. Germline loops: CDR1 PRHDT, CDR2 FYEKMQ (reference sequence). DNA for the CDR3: TGTGCCAGCAGCCCACGGTGGGGGGAACAACTGTTTTTT. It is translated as CASSPRWGEQLFF.

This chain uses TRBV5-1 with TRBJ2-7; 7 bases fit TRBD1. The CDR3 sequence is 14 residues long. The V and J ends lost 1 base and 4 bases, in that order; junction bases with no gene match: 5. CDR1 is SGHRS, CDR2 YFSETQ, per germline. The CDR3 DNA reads TGCGCCAGCAGCTTGACGCACAGGGGATACGAGCAGTACTTC. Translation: CASSLTHRGYEQYF.

CDR3 residues: CASSHSGGQTSDTEAFF. The CDR3 bases are TGTGCCAGCAGCCACTCCGGGGGACAGACGTCCGACACTGAAGCTTTCTTT. This rearrangement joins TRBV3-1 (or the pseudogene TRBV3-2) to TRBJ1-1; 7 bases are a match to TRBD1. Looked up from germline, CDR1 is LGHDT and CDR2 is YNNKEL (reference sequence). The CDR3 runs to 17 residues. Trimming at V came to 3 bases and at J to 3 bases, leaving 13 bases not matched to a gene.

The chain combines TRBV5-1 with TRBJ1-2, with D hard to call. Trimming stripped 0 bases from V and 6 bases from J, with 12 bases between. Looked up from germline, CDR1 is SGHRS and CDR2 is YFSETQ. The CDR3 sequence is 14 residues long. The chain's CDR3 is CASSLGLRGDGYTF. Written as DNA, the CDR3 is TGCGCCAGCAGCTTGGGGTTGCGGGGTGATGGCTACACCTTC.

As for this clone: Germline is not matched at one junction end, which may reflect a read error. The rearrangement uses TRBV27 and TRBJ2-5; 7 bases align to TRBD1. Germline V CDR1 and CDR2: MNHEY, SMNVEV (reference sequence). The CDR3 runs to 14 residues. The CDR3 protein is CASSRQGHQETQYF. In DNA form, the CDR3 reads TGTGCCAGCAGTCGACAGGGACACCAGGAGACCCAGTACTTC.

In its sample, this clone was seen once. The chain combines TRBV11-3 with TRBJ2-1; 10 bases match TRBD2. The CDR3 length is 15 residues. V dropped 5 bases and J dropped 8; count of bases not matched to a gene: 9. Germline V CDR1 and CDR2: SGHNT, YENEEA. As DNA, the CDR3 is TGTGCCAGCAGCCGCGTTGCTAGCGGGAGCCATGAGCAGTTCTTC. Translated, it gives CASSRVASGSHEQFF.

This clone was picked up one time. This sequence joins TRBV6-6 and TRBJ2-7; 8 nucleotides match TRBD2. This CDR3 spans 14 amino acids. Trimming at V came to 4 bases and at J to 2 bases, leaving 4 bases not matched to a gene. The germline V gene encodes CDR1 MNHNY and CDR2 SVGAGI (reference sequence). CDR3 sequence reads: CASSWGLGTYEQYF. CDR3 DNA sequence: TGTGCCAGCAGTTGGGGACTAGGAACCTACGAGCAGTACTTC.

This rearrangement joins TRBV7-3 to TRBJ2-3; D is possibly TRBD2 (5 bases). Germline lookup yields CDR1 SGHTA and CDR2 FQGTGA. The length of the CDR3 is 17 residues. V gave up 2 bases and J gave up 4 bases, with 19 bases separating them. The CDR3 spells CASSLSGPGIGPDTQYF. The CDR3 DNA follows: TGTGCCAGCAGCTTATCAGGCCCGGGGATCGGTCCAGATACGCAGTATTTT.